The 4 T cell receptor beta chains listed next were all sequenced from one sample in a study of siplizumab effects on memory and regulatory T cells (dated by TCRdb to about 2019). Library preparation employed the immunoSEQ multiplex PCR assay. TCRdb obtained this table from immuneACCESS and retained in-frame rearrangements with V and J assigned. These tables miss some clones; where compared with another copy, unresolved V genes account for less than half of the shortfall, and the remainder is unexplained. Here the sample has roughly 110,000 clones; roughly 95% occur a single time. The biggest ten clones account for roughly 0.15% of the sample. The material sequenced was non-Treg CD4+ T cells sorted from blood. The intended sense of this specimen's cell subset or site label: FACS-sorted unstimulated CD4+ non-regulatory T cells. The receptors derive from a human donor in good health.

J is TRBJ2-7 and V is TRBV5-4, with TRBD2 matching over 9 bases. The CDR3 consists of 14 residues. Germline loops: CDR1 SGHNT, CDR2 YYREEE (reference sequence). The J segment lost 5 bases and the V segment lost 4 bases, leaving 7 bases of the junction unmatched. The CDR3 sequence: CASSAGGKINEQYF. CDR3 DNA: TGTGCCAGCAGCGCGGGGGGGAAGATAAACGAGCAGTACTTC.

The gene calls are TRBV5-1 and TRBJ2-1; TRBD1 agrees at 7 bases. The CDR3 is 13 amino acids. In germline, CDR1 is SGHRS, CDR2 YFSETQ. The J segment lost 10 bases and the V segment lost 0 bases, leaving 4 bases of the junction unmatched. The DNA for the CDR3 is TGCGCCAGCAGCTTGGGACAGGGAAGCGAGCAGTTCTTC. Its translation is CASSLGQGSEQFF.

This chain links TRBV27 with TRBJ2-7, with TRBD2 matching 8 bases. V gave up 6 bases and J gave up 9 bases; unmatched junction bases: 16. From germline, CDR1 is MNHEY and CDR2 SMNVEV (reference sequence). The CDR3 runs to 15 residues. The CDR3 sequence: CASSISPGLEVGQYF. For the CDR3, the DNA is TGTGCCAGCAGCATCTCCCCGGGACTAGAAGTTGGGCAGTACTTC.

A single count supports this clone. The V and J genes are TRBV15 and TRBJ2-5; D is unclear. The ends were cut back, 0 bases at V and 0 bases at J, with 20 bases in the middle. The germline V gene encodes CDR1 LNHNV and CDR2 YYDKDF (reference sequence). This CDR3 has 19 residues. CDR3 residues: CATSRDGSSGKTNQETQYF. Written as DNA, the CDR3 is TGTGCCACCAGCAGAGATGGATCATCGGGTAAAACAAACCAAGAGACCCAGTACTTC.